This TCR beta chain was sequenced for a study of blood T cell repertoires in COVID-19. This CDR3 spans 13 amino acids. Germline V gene lookup returns CDR1 SGDLS and CDR2 YYNGEE. The germline V and J ends were trimmed by 3 bases and 2 bases, with 6 bases remaining between them. Participants, about 18 to 90 years old, spanned fewer than 30 US areas. Categorization into cohorts depended on clinical history that participants reported. Per the authors' pipeline: Amplified reference gene primers provided the basis for estimating nucleated cell counts. Data came from immunoSEQ multiplex PCR; TCRdb stores just in-frame clones and leaves some out. V and J calls and clone size are copied from that table; D and trimming were computed from the DNA. The repertoire has roughly 380,000 clones, about 88% of them found once; the top ten carry approximately 0.93%.

Sequenced sample: PBMCs or T cells enriched from blood (not recorded which). The clonotype comes from a woman in her 30s who had been exposed to COVID-19. The gene calls are TRBV9 and TRBJ1-3; a weak D match, TRBD1 (6 bases). The CDR3 region has the DNA TGTGCCAGCAGCGAGGGGGCTGGAAACACCATATATTTT. Translating gives CASSEGAGNTIYF. The variable domain in full, completed from reference TRBV9 and TRBJ1-3, reads DSGVTQTPKHLITATGQRVTLRCSPRSGDLSVYWYQQSLDQGLQFLIQYYNGEERAKGNILERFSAQQFPDLHSELNLSSLELGDSALYFCASSEGAGNTIYFGEGSWLTVV.